This T cell receptor beta chain was captured by sequencing in a study of blood T cell repertoires in COVID-19. Across the whole study: Acute and convalescent COVID-19 specimens originated in the United States, Italy and Spain.

Germline CDR1 is LNHDA and CDR2 is SQIVND (reference sequence). V dropped 1 base and J dropped 5 bases, with 4 bases sitting between them. CDR3 length equals 12 residues. Using immunoSEQ multiplex PCR, the repertoire was profiled, and TCRdb retains in-frame clones only, with some absent. Of fewer than 300,000 clones in the sample, around 81% were seen once. The chain is built from TRBV19 and TRBJ2-3, with D hard to call. Sequenced sample: peripheral blood. This TCR was recovered from a woman aged 55-75 years with active or convalescent COVID-19. The DNA for the CDR3 is TGTGCCAGTAGTATAGTTCAAGATACGCAGTATTTT. Amino acids: CASSIVQDTQYF.